Sequencing of this T cell receptor beta chain was carried out in a study of Ad26.COV2.S vaccination and SARS-CoV-2 variants. Assay used: immunoSEQ multiplex PCR; TCRdb lists only in-frame clones, some missing. In the table there are about 350,000 clones, about 85% of which are singletons. The V gene's germline CDR1 is MDHEN and CDR2 SYDVKM. J lost 0 bases, V lost 6 bases, and 13 bases had no gene match. CDR3 size: 17 residues. Stated treatment: 15 to 20 received Ad26.COV2.S at low or high dose, single or two shots; a few received placebo; per-sample allocation not given. Following the first vaccine or placebo injection, samples were taken on day 63.

The chain uses TRBV28 and TRBJ2-7; 8 nucleotides match TRBD1. This receptor was obtained from a person aged 18-60 years who received the Ad26.COV2.S COVID-19 vaccine or a placebo. This specimen consisted of peripheral blood, obtained in a trial of Ad26.COV2.S vaccine versus placebo. CDR3 amino acids: CASRDRGFRHTSYEQYF. In nucleotides, the CDR3 is TGTGCCAGCAGAGACAGGGGCTTCCGACATACCTCCTACGAGCAGTACTTC.